This TCR beta chain derives from a study of OX40 agonist ivuxolimab in advanced cancers. Study-wide points: At 0.1 to 3.0 mg/kg and by week 6, clonal expansion occurred in CD4+ and CD8+ blood T cells. On average, CD8+ T cells had more expanded clones than CD4+.

Germline CDR1 reads SGHDT; CDR2 reads YYEEEE. The CDR3 has 12 amino acids. V was cut by 4 bases and J by 7 bases, with 9 bases left in between. As regards this clone: Its antigen is unknown.

Data came from immunoSEQ multiplex PCR; TCRdb stores just in-frame clones and leaves some out. This repertoire shows 41,000 or so clones, almost 80% found once; its top ten account for approximately 22%. This specimen consisted of CD4+ or CD8+ T cells sorted from blood, obtained in a trial of the OX40 agonist ivuxolimab. V usage is TRBV5-6 and J usage is TRBJ2-1; no clear D gene. This sequence was found in an adult with an advanced solid tumor such as melanoma, head and neck, liver or kidney cancer. CDR3 residues: CASSLTGNEQFF. The DNA of the CDR3 is TGTGCCAGCAGCCTTACTGGGAATGAGCAGTTCTTC.